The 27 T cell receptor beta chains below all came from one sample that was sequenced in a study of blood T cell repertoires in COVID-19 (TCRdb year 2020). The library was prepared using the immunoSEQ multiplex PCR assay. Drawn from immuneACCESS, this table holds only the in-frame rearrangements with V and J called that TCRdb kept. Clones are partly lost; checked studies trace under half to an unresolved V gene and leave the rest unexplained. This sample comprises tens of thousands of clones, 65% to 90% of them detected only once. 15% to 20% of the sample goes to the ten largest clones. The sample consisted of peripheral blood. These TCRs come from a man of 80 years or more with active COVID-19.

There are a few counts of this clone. As DNA, the CDR3 is TGTGCCAGCAGTTTGGGAGCCTCACCCCTCCACTTT. Translation gives CASSLGASPLHF. The chain links TRBV12-3 or TRBV12-4 to TRBJ1-6, with D uncertain. The CDR3 runs 12 residues. Trimming pared 3 bases from V and 10 bases from J, leaving 7 bases between.

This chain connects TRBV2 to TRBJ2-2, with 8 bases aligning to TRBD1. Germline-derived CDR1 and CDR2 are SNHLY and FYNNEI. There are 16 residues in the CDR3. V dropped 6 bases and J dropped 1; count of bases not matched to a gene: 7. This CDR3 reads CASRTGTGENTGELFF. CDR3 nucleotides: TGTGCCAGCAGGACTGGGACAGGAGAGAACACCGGGGAGCTGTTTTTT.

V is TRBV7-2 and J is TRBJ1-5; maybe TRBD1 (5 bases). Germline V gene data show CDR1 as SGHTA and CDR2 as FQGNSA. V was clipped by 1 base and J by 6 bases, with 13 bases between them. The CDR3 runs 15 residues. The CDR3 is CASSLVGAVGQPQHF. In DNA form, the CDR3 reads TGTGCCAGCAGCTTAGTTGGGGCGGTAGGTCAGCCCCAGCATTTT.

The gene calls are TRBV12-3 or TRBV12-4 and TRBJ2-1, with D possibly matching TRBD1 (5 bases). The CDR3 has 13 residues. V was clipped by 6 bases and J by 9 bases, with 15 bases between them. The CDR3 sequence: CASRKEGVAEQFF. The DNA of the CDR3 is TGTGCCAGCAGGAAAGAAGGGGTGGCTGAGCAGTTCTTC.

As DNA, the CDR3 is TGTGCCAGCAGTTACAGATCACTGGGAGGGTACGAGCAGTACTTC. Amino acids: CASSYRSLGGYEQYF. The V and J genes are TRBV6-5 and TRBJ2-7; TRBD2 matches 7 bases. V gave up 2 bases and J gave up 4 bases; unmatched junction bases: 8. The germline V gene has CDR1 MNHEY and CDR2 SVGAGI. The CDR3 extends over 15 amino acids.

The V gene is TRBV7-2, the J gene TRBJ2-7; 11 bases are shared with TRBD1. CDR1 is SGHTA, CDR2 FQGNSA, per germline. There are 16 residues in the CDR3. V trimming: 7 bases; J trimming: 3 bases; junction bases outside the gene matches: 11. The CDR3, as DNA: TGTGCCAGCACATTCACTCCGGGACAGGGGGGCTACGAGCAGTACTTC. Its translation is CASTFTPGQGGYEQYF.

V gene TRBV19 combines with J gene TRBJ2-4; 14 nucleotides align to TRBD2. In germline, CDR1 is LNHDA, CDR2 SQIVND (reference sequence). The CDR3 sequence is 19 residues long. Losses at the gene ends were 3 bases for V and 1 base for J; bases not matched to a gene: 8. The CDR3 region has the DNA TGTGCCAGTAGTATCGGACTAGCGGGAGGCACGATGGCCAAAAACATTCAGTACTTC. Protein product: CASSIGLAGGTMAKNIQYF.

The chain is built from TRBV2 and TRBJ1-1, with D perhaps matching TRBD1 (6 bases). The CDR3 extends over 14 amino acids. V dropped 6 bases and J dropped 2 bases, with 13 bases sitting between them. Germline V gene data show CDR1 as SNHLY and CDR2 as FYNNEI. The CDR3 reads CASRDQTGNTEAFF. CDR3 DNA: TGTGCCAGCAGGGATCAGACAGGTAACACTGAAGCTTTCTTT.

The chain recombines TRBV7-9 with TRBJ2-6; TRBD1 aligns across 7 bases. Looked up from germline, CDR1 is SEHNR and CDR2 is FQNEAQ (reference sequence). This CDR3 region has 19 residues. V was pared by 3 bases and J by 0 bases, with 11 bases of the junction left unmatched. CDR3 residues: CASSLAGTARISGANVLTF. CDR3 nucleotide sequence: TGTGCCAGCAGCTTGGCCGGGACAGCTCGGATCTCTGGGGCCAACGTCCTGACTTTC.

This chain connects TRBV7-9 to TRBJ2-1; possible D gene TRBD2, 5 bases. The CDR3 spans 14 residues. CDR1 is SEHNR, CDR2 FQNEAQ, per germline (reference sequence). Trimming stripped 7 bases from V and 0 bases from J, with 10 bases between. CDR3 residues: CASNGLDSYNEQFF. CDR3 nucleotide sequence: TGTGCCAGCAACGGACTCGACTCCTACAATGAGCAGTTCTTC.

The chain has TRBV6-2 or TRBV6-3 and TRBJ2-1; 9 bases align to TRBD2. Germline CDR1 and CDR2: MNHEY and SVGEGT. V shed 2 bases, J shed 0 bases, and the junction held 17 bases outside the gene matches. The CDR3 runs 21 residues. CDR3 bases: TGTGCCAGCAGTTACCCCATCACTAGCGGGCAAGACCTGAGCTCCTACAATGAGCAGTTCTTC. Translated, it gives CASSYPITSGQDLSSYNEQFF.

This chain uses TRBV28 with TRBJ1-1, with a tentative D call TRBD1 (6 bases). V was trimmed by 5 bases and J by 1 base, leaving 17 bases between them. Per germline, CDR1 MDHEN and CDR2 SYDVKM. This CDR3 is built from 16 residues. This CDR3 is CASSPALQGWNTEAFF. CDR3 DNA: TGTGCCAGCAGTCCAGCATTACAGGGTTGGAACACTGAAGCTTTCTTT.

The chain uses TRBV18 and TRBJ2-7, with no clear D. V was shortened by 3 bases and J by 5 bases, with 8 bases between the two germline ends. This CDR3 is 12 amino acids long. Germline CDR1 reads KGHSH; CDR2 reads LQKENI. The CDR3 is CASSPSSHEQYF. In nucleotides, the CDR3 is TGTGCCAGCTCACCCTCAAGCCACGAGCAGTACTTC.

CDR3 in amino acids: CASSARTGGLHEQYF. CDR3 sequence (DNA): TGTGCCAGCAGTGCTCGGACAGGGGGCTTACACGAGCAGTACTTC. This chain links TRBV5-4 with TRBJ2-7; 11 positions match TRBD1. After removal of 5 bases from V and 5 bases from J, the junction contained 9 bases not matched to a gene. The CDR3 length is 15 residues. Germline CDR1 is SGHNT and CDR2 is YYREEE (reference sequence).

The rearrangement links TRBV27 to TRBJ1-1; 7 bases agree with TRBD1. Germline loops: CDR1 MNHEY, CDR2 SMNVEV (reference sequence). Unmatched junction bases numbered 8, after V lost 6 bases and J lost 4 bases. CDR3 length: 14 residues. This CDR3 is CASRGQREGTEAFF. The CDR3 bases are TGTGCCAGCAGGGGACAGAGAGAGGGCACTGAAGCTTTCTTT.

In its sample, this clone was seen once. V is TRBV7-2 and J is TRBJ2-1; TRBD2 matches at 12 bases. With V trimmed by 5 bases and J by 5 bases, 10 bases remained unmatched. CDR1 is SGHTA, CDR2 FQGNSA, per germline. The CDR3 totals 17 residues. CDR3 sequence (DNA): TGTGCCAGCAGCCGTGGGGGGGGACTAGCGGGCGACAATGAGCAGTTCTTC. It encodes CASSRGGGLAGDNEQFF.

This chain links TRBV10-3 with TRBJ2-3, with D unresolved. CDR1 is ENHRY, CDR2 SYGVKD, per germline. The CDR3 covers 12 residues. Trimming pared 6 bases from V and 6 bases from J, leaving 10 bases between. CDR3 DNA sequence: TGTGCCATCAGCCAGATGGGCGATACGCAGTATTTT. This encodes CAISQMGDTQYF.

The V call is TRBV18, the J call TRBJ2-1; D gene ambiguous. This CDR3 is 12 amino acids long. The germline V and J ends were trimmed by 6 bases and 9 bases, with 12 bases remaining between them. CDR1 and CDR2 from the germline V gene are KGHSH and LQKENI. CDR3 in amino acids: CASSLSFPEQFF. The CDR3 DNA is TGTGCCAGCTCCCTGTCCTTCCCTGAGCAGTTCTTC.

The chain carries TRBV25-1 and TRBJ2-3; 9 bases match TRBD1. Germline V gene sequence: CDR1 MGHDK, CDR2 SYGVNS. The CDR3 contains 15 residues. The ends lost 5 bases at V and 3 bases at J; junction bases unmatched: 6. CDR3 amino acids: CASSTRDRDTDTQYF. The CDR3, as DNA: TGTGCCAGCAGTACCCGGGACAGGGATACAGATACGCAGTATTTT.

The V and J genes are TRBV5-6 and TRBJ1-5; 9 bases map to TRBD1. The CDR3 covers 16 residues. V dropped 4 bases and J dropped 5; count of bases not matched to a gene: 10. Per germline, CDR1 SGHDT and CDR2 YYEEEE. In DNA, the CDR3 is TGTGCCAGCAGCCCCTCCGGGACAGGGAGTCATCAGCCCCAGCATTTT. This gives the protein CASSPSGTGSHQPQHF.

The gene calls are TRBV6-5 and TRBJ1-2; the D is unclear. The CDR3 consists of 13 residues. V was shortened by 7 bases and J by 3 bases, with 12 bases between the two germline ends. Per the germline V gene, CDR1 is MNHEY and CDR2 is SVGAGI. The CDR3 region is CASTRRVDYGYTF. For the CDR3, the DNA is TGTGCCAGCACGCGCCGGGTAGACTATGGCTACACCTTC.

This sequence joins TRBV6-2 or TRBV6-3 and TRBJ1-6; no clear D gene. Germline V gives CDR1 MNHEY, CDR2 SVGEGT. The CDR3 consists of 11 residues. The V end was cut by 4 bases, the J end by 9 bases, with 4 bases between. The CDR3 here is CASSSSSPLHF. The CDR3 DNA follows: TGTGCCAGCAGTTCGAGTTCACCCCTCCACTTT.

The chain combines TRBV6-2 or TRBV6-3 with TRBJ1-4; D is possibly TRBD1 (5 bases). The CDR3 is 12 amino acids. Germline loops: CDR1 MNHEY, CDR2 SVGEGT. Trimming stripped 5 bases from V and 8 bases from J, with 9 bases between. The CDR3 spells CASSQTDEKLFF. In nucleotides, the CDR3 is TGTGCCAGCAGTCAGACAGACGAAAAACTGTTTTTT.

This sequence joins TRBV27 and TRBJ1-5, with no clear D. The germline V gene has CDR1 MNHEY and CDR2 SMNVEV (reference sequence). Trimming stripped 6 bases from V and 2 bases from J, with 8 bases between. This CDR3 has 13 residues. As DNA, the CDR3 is TGTGCCAGCAGAACAATGGGCAATCAGCCCCAGCATTTT. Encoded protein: CASRTMGNQPQHF.

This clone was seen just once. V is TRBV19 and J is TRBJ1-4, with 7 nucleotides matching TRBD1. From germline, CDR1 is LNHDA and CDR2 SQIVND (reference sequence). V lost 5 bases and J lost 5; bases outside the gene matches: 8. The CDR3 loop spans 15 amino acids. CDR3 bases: TGTGCCAGTAGTGTCTGGACAGGAGGGAATGAAAAACTGTTTTTT. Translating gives CASSVWTGGNEKLFF.

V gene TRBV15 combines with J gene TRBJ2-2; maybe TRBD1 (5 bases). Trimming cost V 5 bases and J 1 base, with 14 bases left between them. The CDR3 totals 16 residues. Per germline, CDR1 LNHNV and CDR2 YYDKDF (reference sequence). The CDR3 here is CATSRRTGVNTGELFF. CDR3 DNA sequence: TGTGCCACCAGCCGACGAACAGGAGTGAACACCGGGGAGCTGTTTTTT.

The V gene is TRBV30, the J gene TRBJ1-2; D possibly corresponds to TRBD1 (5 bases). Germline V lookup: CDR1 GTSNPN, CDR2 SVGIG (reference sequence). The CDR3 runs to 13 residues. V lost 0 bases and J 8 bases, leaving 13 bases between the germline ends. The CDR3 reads CAWSVLGAEGYTF. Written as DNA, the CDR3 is TGTGCCTGGAGTGTTTTAGGGGCGGAAGGCTACACCTTC.